Below are 4 T cell receptor beta chains sequenced from a single sample in a study of cytomegalovirus exposure and HLA in healthy donors. This PCR relied on a set of 60 Vbeta primers and 13 Jbeta primers. Using immunoSEQ multiplex PCR, the repertoire was profiled, and TCRdb retains in-frame clones only, with some absent. This sample has 130,000 or so clones, with roughly 70% found just once. Sequenced: PBMCs. The receptors shown here come from a man aged 40-49 years in good health and CMV-seropositive.

This chain joins TRBV29-1 and TRBJ2-1, with 12 nucleotides matching TRBD2. This CDR3 is 15 amino acids long. CDR1 SQVTM and CDR2 ANQGSEA come from the germline V gene. V dropped 6 bases and J dropped 8; count of bases not matched to a gene: 11. This chain's CDR3 is CSVGRLAGVGHEQFF. In DNA form, the CDR3 reads TGCAGCGTCGGCAGACTAGCGGGAGTAGGCCATGAGCAGTTCTTC.

This clone came up a few times. The gene calls are TRBV18 and TRBJ2-1; no definite D call. CDR3 length: 12 residues. V was clipped by 2 bases and J by 10 bases, with 9 bases between them. In germline, CDR1 is KGHSH, CDR2 LQKENI. The chain's CDR3 is CASSPSLREQFF. DNA for the CDR3: TGTGCCAGCTCACCAAGCCTGAGAGAGCAGTTCTTC.

V usage is TRBV6-1 and J usage is TRBJ1-2, with TRBD1 matching 7 bases. The CDR3 has 14 residues. From germline, CDR1 is MNHNS and CDR2 SASEGT. Trimming took 8 bases from V and 4 from J; bases not matched to a gene: 10. DNA of the CDR3: TGTGCCAGCCCTTACGAAGGGGGCTTCTATGGCTACACCTTC. Protein product: CASPYEGGFYGYTF.

The genes are TRBV27 and TRBJ2-5; D possibly corresponds to TRBD2 (6 bases). Trimming stripped 5 bases from V and 5 bases from J, with 18 bases between. The CDR3 is 15 amino acids. Germline V gives CDR1 MNHEY, CDR2 SMNVEV (reference sequence). The CDR3 loop is CASSTYSRGGETQYF. CDR3 sequence (DNA): TGTGCCAGCAGTACCTACTCGCGGGGTGGTGAGACCCAGTACTTC.